This T cell receptor (beta chain) was documented in a study of T cells in narcolepsy. Study overall: Donors had narcolepsy type 1 or type 2, or were healthy controls. Whole-study findings and limits: Autoreactive clone sequences were missing from some blood memory CD4+ repertoires. Comparing one patient's CSF and blood CD4+ clonotypes highlighted HCRT- and TRIB2-specific autoreactive clonotypes. Autoreactive clonotypes reportedly recurred in blood of same and different patients, not controls.

Germline CDR1 reads SGHTA; CDR2 reads FQGNSA. The CDR3 consists of 13 residues. The V end lost 4 bases, the J end lost 6 bases, and 13 bases lay between the germline ends. TCRdb's table, derived via immunoSEQ multiplex PCR, lists solely in-frame clones and lacks some. The data contain about 35,000 clones, about 80% of them seen just once; the ten biggest clones take up 2% to 2.5%. Points on this clone: The antigen remains undetermined.

This sequence joins TRBV7-2 and TRBJ2-7; a possible D gene is TRBD2 (6 bases). The specimen was memory (CD45RA-) CD4+ T cells from blood. This TCR was recovered from a human donor in good health. In DNA form, the CDR3 reads TGTGCCAGCAGCTCGGGCGGAGGGCTCGAGCAGTACTTC. It encodes CASSSGGGLEQYF.